The subject of this entry is one TCR beta chain. The antigen remains unidentified. The sample originates from a study of graft-versus-host responses after intestinal transplantation. Study in general: Recipients were given multivisceral, liver-intestinal, or isolated intestinal transplants. Anti-thymocyte globulin induction, then tacrolimus and steroids for about three years, went to all recipients. Study-level findings and limits: GvH clones were found in recipient marrow; some appeared first in ileum or blood. The highest levels of circulating GvH clones went along with early declines in HvG clones after transplant.

Clones were read by immunoSEQ multiplex PCR, and TCRdb kept only the in-frame ones, dropping some. Of 45,000 to 55,000 clones in the sample, about 90% were seen once. This CDR3 comprises 14 residues. J lost 6 bases, V lost 4 bases, and 6 bases had no gene match. The germline V gene encodes CDR1 MNHNY and CDR2 SVGAGI (reference sequence). The rearrangement joins TRBV6-6 to TRBJ1-2; 9 bases align to TRBD1. This receptor was obtained from a human patient who received an intestinal transplant, so some T cells may come from the graft donor. Source: PBMCs, taken approximately 97 weeks after intestinal transplant. The CDR3 region is CASSSLGQGHGYTF. The CDR3 bases are TGTGCCAGCAGTTCATTGGGACAGGGCCATGGCTACACCTTC.